These 7 T cell receptor beta chains share one sample of origin, sequenced in a study of T cell changes during pregnancy in multiple sclerosis. The table came from immunoSEQ multiplex PCR; TCRdb's copy has only in-frame clones and leaves some out. The table shows 60,000 or so clones, with 75% to 95% occurring only once. The sequencing here drew on peripheral blood, taken before pregnancy. The receptors come from a female donor with multiple sclerosis, enrolled in a pregnancy study.

The chain has TRBV19 and TRBJ2-7, with TRBD2 identical over 10 bases. Germline CDR1 is LNHDA and CDR2 is SQIVND (reference sequence). V was pared by 6 bases and J by 6 bases, with 8 bases of the junction left unmatched. The CDR3 contains 14 residues. CDR3 in DNA: TGTGCCAGTAGATCCGGGACTAGCGCGCTCGAGCAGTACTTC. Encoded protein: CASRSGTSALEQYF.

The V gene is TRBV4-2, the J gene TRBJ2-5; weak D call: TRBD1 (7 bases). CDR3 length: 17 amino acids. CDR1 and CDR2 (germline): LGHNA, YNFKEQ. Trimming took off 1 base at V and 4 bases at J, with 19 bases between the two ends. DNA for the CDR3: TGTGCCAGCAGCCAAGCAGGGGGGACCATTGAGGGAGAGACCCAGTACTTC. Protein: CASSQAGGTIEGETQYF.

This chain connects TRBV7-2 to TRBJ1-4, with D possibly TRBD1 on 6 matching bases. The V gene's germline CDR1 is SGHTA and CDR2 FQGNSA. This CDR3 comprises 15 residues. Trimming took off 1 base at V and 4 bases at J, with 10 bases between the two ends. CDR3 protein: CASSLGGHRNEKLFF. The CDR3 DNA reads TGTGCCAGCAGCTTAGGGGGACACCGTAATGAAAAACTGTTTTTT.

The chain has TRBV27 and TRBJ2-1; D possibly corresponds to TRBD2 (6 bases). The CDR3 is 15 amino acids. CDR1 and CDR2 from the germline V gene are MNHEY and SMNVEV (reference sequence). V shed 5 bases and J shed 4 bases, with 15 bases lying between them. The CDR3 here is CASSPRVEGYNEQFF. The CDR3 nucleotides are TGTGCCAGCAGTCCCCGAGTGGAGGGATACAATGAGCAGTTCTTC.

This clone showed up just once. The rearrangement uses TRBV6-1 and TRBJ2-3; 8 nucleotides align to TRBD2. CDR3 size: 18 residues. The V gene end was trimmed by 3 bases and the J gene end by 5 bases; junction bases not matched to a gene: 16. Germline values: CDR1 MNHNS, CDR2 SASEGT. Written as DNA, the CDR3 is TGTGCCAGCAGTGATTCCATTGGAGCGGGGGAAATTGGAGATACGCAGTATTTT. This translates into CASSDSIGAGEIGDTQYF.

V usage is TRBV7-3 and J usage is TRBJ1-2; 11 nucleotides line up with TRBD1. Germline trimming cut 5 bases from V and 7 bases from J; bases unmatched to any gene: 6. Germline CDR1 is SGHTA and CDR2 is FQGTGA. This CDR3 has 14 amino acids. The CDR3 nucleotides are TGTGCCAGCAGCGCATCAGGGACAGGGGGTGGCTACACCTTC. Translation: CASSASGTGGGYTF.

This clone appeared a single time. The rearrangement uses TRBV30 and TRBJ1-2; the D is unclear. With 0 bases removed from V and 4 bases from J, the gap between germline ends came to 18 bases. The CDR3 is made up of 16 amino acids. From germline, CDR1 is GTSNPN and CDR2 SVGIG (reference sequence). CDR3 nucleotides: TGTGCCTGGAGTGTAAAGAACCTAAAAGCACCCTATGGCTACACCTTC. Translating it yields CAWSVKNLKAPYGYTF.